These 27 T cell receptor beta chains came from one sample sequenced in a study of blood T cell repertoires in COVID-19. The table came from immunoSEQ multiplex PCR; TCRdb's copy has only in-frame clones and leaves some out. The sample yields approximately 110,000 clones, approximately 89% seen once. Sequencing was carried out using peripheral blood. The receptors here all came from a woman aged 55-69 years with COVID-19, enrolled during active disease.

This clone was seen once. In DNA form, the CDR3 reads TGTGCCAGCAGTAAAACACAGGGGGAGACCGGCAATCAGCCCCAGCATTTT. Protein: CASSKTQGETGNQPQHF. The chain combines TRBV2 with TRBJ1-5; TRBD1 aligns across 8 bases. The CDR3 has 17 amino acids. CDR1 SNHLY and CDR2 FYNNEI come from the germline V gene. The V and J ends lost 5 bases and 2 bases, in that order; junction bases with no gene match: 11.

The V call is TRBV4-2, the J call TRBJ1-6; 8 nucleotides agree with TRBD1. The CDR3 is made up of 14 amino acids. The V gene's germline CDR1 is LGHNA and CDR2 YNFKEQ. Germline trimming cut 6 bases from V and 7 bases from J; bases unmatched to any gene: 5. The CDR3 DNA reads TGTGCCAGCAGACGACAGGGGTTCAATTCACCCCTCCACTTT. Translation gives CASRRQGFNSPLHF.

This clone appeared a few times. The J gene is TRBJ2-1, the V gene TRBV5-1; 13 nucleotides line up with TRBD2. Losses at the gene ends were 4 bases for V and 6 bases for J; bases not matched to a gene: 7. The CDR3 totals 16 residues. Germline V CDR1 and CDR2: SGHRS, YFSETQ. The CDR3 loop reads CASSRTSGGAGNEQFF. The CDR3 nucleotides are TGCGCCAGCAGCAGAACTAGCGGGGGGGCCGGCAATGAGCAGTTCTTC.

The chain uses TRBV6-1 and TRBJ1-4; 8 positions agree with TRBD1. The CDR3 sequence is 16 residues long. From germline, CDR1 is MNHNS and CDR2 SASEGT. Trimming removed 4 bases from V and 8 bases from J; junction bases left unmatched: 12. The DNA of the CDR3 is TGTGCCAGCAGTGCGACGAGCCAGGGGGCAGGAGAAAAACTGTTTTTT. Translated, it gives CASSATSQGAGEKLFF.

J is TRBJ2-7 and V is TRBV25-1; TRBD1 matches at 7 bases. The germline V gene has CDR1 MGHDK and CDR2 SYGVNS. The length of the CDR3 is 13 residues. V was pared by 8 bases and J by 2 bases, with 6 bases of the junction left unmatched. CDR3 sequence reads: CASFVQGAYEQYF. The CDR3 DNA sequence: TGTGCCAGCTTCGTCCAGGGGGCCTACGAGCAGTACTTC.

The chain links TRBV7-2 to TRBJ1-1; D unclear. This CDR3 is 11 amino acids long. Trimming removed 5 bases from V and 7 bases from J, with 8 bases in between. Germline CDR1 SGHTA, CDR2 FQGNSA. The CDR3 nucleotides read TGTGCCAGCAGCGCTACCCTTGAAGCTTTCTTT. Translation: CASSATLEAFF.

V is TRBV5-8 and J is TRBJ1-5; the match to TRBD1 covers 7 bases. V lost 3 bases to trimming and J lost 1 base; unmatched junction nucleotides: 13. This CDR3 has 18 residues. Germline values: CDR1 SGHTS, CDR2 YDEGEE. The CDR3 is CASSYPTGPPASNQPQHF. The DNA for the CDR3 is TGTGCCAGCAGCTACCCGACAGGGCCCCCCGCAAGCAATCAGCCCCAGCATTTT.

This chain's CDR3 is CASSHGAGAEAFF. CDR3 in DNA: TGTGCCAGCAGCCACGGGGCGGGAGCTGAAGCTTTCTTT. This chain joins TRBV7-9 and TRBJ1-1; possibly TRBD1 for D (5 bases). Trimming removed 5 bases at V and 6 bases at J, with 13 bases between. The CDR3 has 13 residues. Germline values: CDR1 SEHNR, CDR2 FQNEAQ (reference sequence).

The chain has TRBV24-1 and TRBJ1-2; 8 bases are shared with TRBD1. This CDR3 has 16 amino acids. Trimming took 2 bases from V and 2 from J; bases not matched to a gene: 6. The germline V gene encodes CDR1 KGHDR and CDR2 SFDVKD. The CDR3 DNA sequence: TGTGCCACCAGTGATTACGACCCAGGGGGCAACTATGGCTACACCTTC. The encoded protein is CATSDYDPGGNYGYTF.

This rearrangement joins TRBV7-3 to TRBJ2-5, with D maybe TRBD2 (7 bases). The CDR3 is made up of 16 amino acids. CDR1 and CDR2 from the germline V gene are SGHTA and FQGTGA. Trimming left V 4 bases short and J 4 bases short, with 19 bases between. The CDR3 nucleotides are TGTGCCAGCAGCTCCCGCGGGGGCGGCGGGGGAGAGACCCAGTACTTC. Its translation is CASSSRGGGGGETQYF.

This chain uses TRBV7-3 with TRBJ1-1; D gene uncertain. The CDR3 extends over 13 amino acids. The ends were cut back, 11 bases at V and 4 bases at J, with 17 bases in the middle. CDR1 is SGHTA and CDR2 is FQGTGA in the germline V gene. CDR3 amino acids: CASRLIEGTEAFF. The CDR3 DNA sequence: TGTGCCTCCCGGCTTATCGAGGGCACTGAAGCTTTCTTT.

The CDR3 reads CASSLAGGLYGYTF. The CDR3 DNA sequence: TGTGCCAGCAGCTTGGCCGGGGGGCTCTATGGCTACACCTTC. This chain uses TRBV5-4 with TRBJ1-2, with D tentatively TRBD1 (6 bases). This CDR3 comprises 14 residues. Trimming left V 0 bases short and J 4 bases short, with 10 bases between. Germline V gene lookup returns CDR1 SGHNT and CDR2 YYREEE (reference sequence).

The chain recombines TRBV6-2 or TRBV6-3 with TRBJ2-3, with 10 bases lining up with TRBD2. The CDR3 sequence is 15 residues long. The ends lost 2 bases at V and 4 bases at J; junction bases unmatched: 3. Germline V gene lookup returns CDR1 MNHEY and CDR2 SVGEGT. CDR3 sequence (DNA): TGTGCCAGCAGTTACACTAGCGGGAATGCAGATACGCAGTATTTT. Its protein is CASSYTSGNADTQYF.

The V call is TRBV5-1, the J call TRBJ1-2; 9 nucleotides line up with TRBD1. Per germline, CDR1 SGHRS and CDR2 YFSETQ. The trim removed 4 bases at V and 6 bases at J, leaving 7 bases unmatched. The length of the CDR3 is 14 residues. The CDR3 DNA follows: TGCGCCAGCAGCAAGGGACAGGGAAAGGATGGCTACACCTTC. Protein: CASSKGQGKDGYTF.

The V gene is TRBV19, the J gene TRBJ2-3; 9 bases fit TRBD1. CDR3 length: 16 residues. The junction had 10 bases not matched to a gene; V was cut back by 5 bases and J by 4 bases. Germline V gives CDR1 LNHDA, CDR2 SQIVND (reference sequence). The CDR3 DNA reads TGTGCCAGTAGTTCCGCGGGACAGGGAGGTTCAGATACGCAGTATTTT. Translating it yields CASSSAGQGGSDTQYF.

The chain carries TRBV11-2 and TRBJ2-5, with 10 bases matching TRBD2. V was clipped by 5 bases and J by 7 bases; unmatched bases: 13. This CDR3 is built from 16 residues. Germline V gene data show CDR1 as SGHAT and CDR2 as FQNNGV. The CDR3, as DNA: TGTGCCAGCAGCCAGACACAGGGGACTAGCGACGGGACCCAGTACTTC. Amino acid sequence: CASSQTQGTSDGTQYF. Full variable domain (outside the CDR3, taken from reference TRBV11-2 and TRBJ2-5): EAGVAQSPRYKIIEKRQSVAFWCNPISGHATLYWYQQILGQGPKLLIQFQNNGVVDDSQLPKDRFSAERLKGVDSTLKIQPAKLEDSAVYLCASSQTQGTSDGTQYFGPGTRLLVL.

The rearrangement links TRBV4-3 to TRBJ1-3, with D uncertain. Germline V gives CDR1 LGHNA, CDR2 YSLEER. V was clipped by 6 bases and J by 2 bases, with 20 bases between them. The CDR3 consists of 17 residues. The CDR3 DNA reads as TGCGCCAGCAGTCTCGTCCCGGGCACCGGGGCTGGAAACACCATATATTTT. Its protein product is CASSLVPGTGAGNTIYF.

This chain connects TRBV7-3 to TRBJ2-2, with a weak D call TRBD2 (6 bases). The germline V gene encodes CDR1 SGHTA and CDR2 FQGTGA. The CDR3 sequence is 15 residues long. V was cut by 6 bases and J by 1 base, with 12 bases left in between. The CDR3 spells CASRASGVNTGELFF. The CDR3 coding sequence is TGTGCCAGCAGGGCGTCGGGGGTGAACACCGGGGAGCTGTTTTTT.

The gene calls are TRBV30 and TRBJ1-1, with D possibly being TRBD1 (5 bases). In germline, CDR1 is GTSNPN, CDR2 SVGIG (reference sequence). V lost 6 bases to trimming and J lost 4 bases, with 15 bases between them. The CDR3 has 13 residues. CDR3 loop: CACTRQGGTEAFF. In nucleotides, the CDR3 is TGTGCCTGTACTCGTCAGGGCGGCACTGAAGCTTTCTTT.

This chain uses TRBV4-3 with TRBJ2-7; unclear D gene. The CDR3 sequence is 16 residues long. The V end was cut by 0 bases, the J end by 4 bases, with 16 bases between. Germline V gene data show CDR1 as LGHNA and CDR2 as YSLEER. The CDR3 here is CASSQDVNSPLYEQYF. In DNA, the CDR3 is TGCGCCAGCAGCCAAGATGTAAATTCCCCCTTATACGAGCAGTACTTC.

This clone was detected once. The chain is built from TRBV19 and TRBJ1-6, with D perhaps TRBD1 (5 bases). Germline-derived CDR1 and CDR2 are LNHDA and SQIVND (reference sequence). There are 17 residues in the CDR3. V was clipped by 3 bases and J by 6 bases, with 18 bases between them. The CDR3 here is CASSMGGVWGLNSPLHF. In DNA form, the CDR3 reads TGTGCCAGTAGTATGGGCGGAGTTTGGGGCCTTAATTCACCCCTCCACTTT.

The genes are TRBV5-4 and TRBJ2-1; TRBD2 matches at 11 bases. Germline trimming cut 5 bases from V and 4 bases from J; bases unmatched to any gene: 11. In germline, CDR1 is SGHNT, CDR2 YYREEE (reference sequence). The CDR3 has 17 residues. CDR3 region: CASSLAGGRVEYNEQFF. The CDR3 DNA is TGTGCCAGCAGTCTAGCGGGGGGCCGGGTCGAGTACAATGAGCAGTTCTTC.

A remark on this clone: At one boundary the junction diverges from the germline segment, which might be a read error. The chain carries TRBV4-1 and TRBJ1-2; weak D call: TRBD1 (6 bases). The CDR3 loop spans 15 amino acids. Germline V gives CDR1 MGHRA, CDR2 YSYEKL. The CDR3 is CASSQEDSGVNGYTF. CDR3 nucleotides: TGCGCCAGCAGTCAAGAAGACTCAGGGGTGAATGGCTACACCTTC.

CDR3 loop: CASSLGTGEAFF. Here the CDR3 DNA reads TGTGCCAGCAGCTTAGGGACAGGTGAAGCTTTCTTT. The gene calls are TRBV7-9 and TRBJ1-1, with 7 nucleotides matching TRBD1. The CDR3 runs to 12 residues. V gave up 1 base and J gave up 7 bases; unmatched junction bases: 0. The germline CDR1 and CDR2 sequences are SEHNR and FQNEAQ (reference sequence).

This chain connects TRBV7-3 to TRBJ2-5, with a weak D call TRBD2 (6 bases). Germline values: CDR1 SGHTA, CDR2 FQGTGA. The CDR3 sequence is 14 residues long. V was shortened by 2 bases and J by 5 bases, with 12 bases between the two germline ends. CDR3 protein: CASSLQGGDETQYF. Written as DNA, the CDR3 is TGTGCCAGCAGCTTACAGGGCGGGGATGAGACCCAGTACTTC.

The chain employs TRBV7-9 and TRBJ1-1; TRBD1 is a possible D gene (5 bases). The CDR3 consists of 17 residues. Germline V lookup: CDR1 SEHNR, CDR2 FQNEAQ (reference sequence). The germline V and J ends were trimmed by 5 bases and 2 bases, with 21 bases remaining between them. This CDR3 is CASSPGGGGGNNTEAFF. The CDR3 DNA sequence: TGTGCCAGCAGCCCCGGGGGTGGTGGGGGTAATAACACTGAAGCTTTCTTT.

The gene calls are TRBV19 and TRBJ1-1, with 8 bases aligning to TRBD1. CDR3 size: 13 residues. J gave up 5 bases and V 5 bases, and 4 bases lay outside the gene matches. Germline CDR1 is LNHDA and CDR2 is SQIVND (reference sequence). The CDR3 spells CASSVTGETEAFF. In nucleotides, the CDR3 is TGTGCCAGTAGTGTGACAGGGGAGACTGAAGCTTTCTTT.